This T cell receptor (beta chain) is from a study of CD8 T cells in Susac syndrome. The study sequenced TCR beta in blood CD8+ and CD4+ T cells. While CD8+ and CD4+ T cells were isolated negatively, TEMRA cells were enriched by FACS. A quantity of roughly 0.5 to 1 ug RNA underwent reverse transcription using random hexamers. In TCRdb, the immunoSEQ multiplex PCR reads were re-called with MiXCR into one record per CDR3 protein. This table has approximately 120,000 distinct CDR3 sequences, over 85% appearing once. This TCR was sampled from a human donor in good health. The specimen was CD4+ T cells from PBMCs.

The DNA of the CDR3 is TGTGCCAGCAGCATAGCAGGGCTGACTGAAGCTTTCTTT. Protein product: CASSIAGLTEAFF. This chain uses TRBV5-4 with TRBJ1-1, with D perhaps TRBD1 (5 bases). This CDR3 region has 13 residues. From germline, CDR1 is SGHNT and CDR2 YYREEE (reference sequence). Deletions cut 4 bases from V and 5 bases from J, with 12 bases between.